These 15 T cell receptor beta chains were sequenced from one sample in a study of identical twins. TCRdb independently ran MiXCR on the 5' RACE reads; one entry per CDR3 protein. The sample contains roughly 750,000 distinct CDR3 sequences, 20% to 25% of which appear only once. These data were likewise used in another study, on T cells expressing NK-cell markers.

The sample taken for sequencing was PBMCs. The receptors derive from a woman aged 18-30 years in good health.

The sample holds many counts of this clonotype. The chain combines TRBV24-1 with TRBJ2-5, with TRBD2 identical over 10 bases. Germline CDR1 reads KGHDR; CDR2 reads SFDVKD. CDR3 size: 16 residues. Trimming removed 4 bases from V and 5 bases from J; junction bases left unmatched: 9. The CDR3 spells CATSDPNQAGGETQYF. CDR3 DNA sequence: TGTGCCACCAGTGACCCGAATCAAGCGGGGGGGGAGACCCAGTACTTC.

This clonotype was observed a single time. The chain couples TRBV7-9 to TRBJ1-4; no clear D gene. The CDR3 spans 15 residues. V lost 6 bases and J lost 5, with 16 bases in between. Looked up from germline, CDR1 is SEHNR and CDR2 is FQNEAQ (reference sequence). CDR3 residues: CASSKSEQINEKLFF. Written as DNA, the CDR3 is TGTGCCAGCAGTAAAAGCGAACAGATAAATGAAAAACTGTTTTTT.

The chain combines TRBV2 with TRBJ2-3; D may be TRBD2 (5 bases). Trimming took off 10 bases at V and 1 base at J, with 12 bases between the two ends. Germline V gene sequence: CDR1 SNHLY, CDR2 FYNNEI. CDR3 length: 13 amino acids. The DNA for the CDR3 is TGTGCCATCCTACAGCGGCGCACAGATACGCAGTATTTT. This codes for CAILQRRTDTQYF.

This clonotype appeared many times. J is TRBJ2-2 and V is TRBV12-3 or TRBV12-4; maybe TRBD1 (5 bases). With 6 bases removed from V and 6 bases from J, the gap between germline ends came to 8 bases. The CDR3 sequence is 12 residues long. The CDR3, as DNA: TGTGCCAGCAGGGACATTGCCGGGGAGCTGTTTTTT. This gives the protein CASRDIAGELFF.

V is TRBV12-3 or TRBV12-4 and J is TRBJ2-1; a weak D match, TRBD2 (6 bases). V dropped 9 bases and J dropped 8 bases, with 8 bases sitting between them. The length of the CDR3 is 10 residues. The CDR3 loop reads CASCGDEQFF. CDR3 in DNA: TGTGCCAGTTGCGGGGATGAGCAGTTCTTC.

This clonotype was seen only a few times. The chain recombines TRBV6-1 with TRBJ1-2, with 12 bases aligning to TRBD1. This CDR3 has 15 residues. The V gene's germline CDR1 is MNHNS and CDR2 SASEGT. The V segment lost 6 bases and the J segment 8 bases; nucleotides outside the gene matches: 10. CDR3 DNA sequence: TGTGCCAGCAGAGAGGGACAGGGGGCGTACAGCGGCTACACCTTC. It codes for CASREGQGAYSGYTF.

This clonotype was seen a handful of times. The chain employs TRBV10-2 and TRBJ1-1; TRBD1 aligns across 9 bases. This CDR3 is built from 15 residues. Germline CDR1 reads WSHSY; CDR2 reads SAAADI. V was pared by 6 bases and J by 5 bases, with 10 bases of the junction left unmatched. The CDR3 DNA reads as TGCGCCAGCAGAGGGGGACAGGGATTGGGAACTGAAGCTTTCTTT. Protein: CASRGGQGLGTEAFF.

This clonotype has just a few counts. V is TRBV20-1 and J is TRBJ2-7; no clear D. Trimming took 3 bases from V and 1 from J, leaving 7 bases between them. CDR3 size: 12 residues. The V gene's germline CDR1 is DFQATT and CDR2 SNEGSKA (reference sequence). This chain's CDR3 is CSASTESYEQYF. For the CDR3, the DNA is TGCAGTGCTAGTACAGAGTCCTACGAGCAGTACTTC.

The rearrangement links TRBV20-1 to TRBJ2-2, with a tentative D call TRBD1 (6 bases). The germline V and J ends were trimmed by 4 bases and 1 base, with 16 bases remaining between them. CDR1 and CDR2 from the germline V gene are DFQATT and SNEGSKA (reference sequence). This CDR3 is 16 amino acids long. The chain's CDR3 is CSAKQAGTKNTGELFF. CDR3 DNA sequence: TGCAGTGCTAAACAAGCCGGGACAAAGAACACCGGGGAGCTGTTTTTT.

This clonotype was recorded many times. V and J are TRBV4-3 and TRBJ2-3, with 13 nucleotides matching TRBD2. The V gene's germline CDR1 is LGHNA and CDR2 YSLEER. V gave up 4 bases and J gave up 4 bases; unmatched junction bases: 11. The CDR3 spans 18 residues. CDR3 loop: CASSLSGLAGSPADTQYF. The CDR3 DNA follows: TGCGCCAGCAGCCTCTCGGGACTAGCGGGAAGTCCGGCAGATACGCAGTATTTT.

The chain links TRBV5-1 to TRBJ1-6; 10 bases fit TRBD1. The CDR3 contains 15 residues. V lost 3 bases and J lost 9; bases outside the gene matches: 6. Germline CDR1 SGHRS, CDR2 YFSETQ. In nucleotides, the CDR3 is TGCGCCAGCAGCTCAACCGGGACAGGGGTTTCACCCCTCCACTTT. Translating it yields CASSSTGTGVSPLHF.

The V gene is TRBV9, the J gene TRBJ2-5; D is possibly TRBD2 (6 bases). The length of the CDR3 is 14 residues. CDR1 SGDLS and CDR2 YYNGEE come from the germline V gene. V was cut by 4 bases and J by 4 bases, with 14 bases left in between. The CDR3 sequence is CASSLGVAAETQYF. The DNA of the CDR3 is TGTGCCAGCAGCCTCGGGGTAGCGGCAGAGACCCAGTACTTC.

This clonotype has a count of ten or more. V usage is TRBV5-5 and J usage is TRBJ2-3; 8 nucleotides line up with TRBD1. Germline V gene lookup returns CDR1 SGHKS and CDR2 YYEKEE (reference sequence). The CDR3 length is 15 residues. V shed 2 bases, J shed 4 bases, and the junction held 6 bases outside the gene matches. The CDR3 nucleotides read TGTGCCAGCAGCTTAGGACAGGGTTGGGCAGATACGCAGTATTTT. Protein sequence: CASSLGQGWADTQYF.

V usage is TRBV4-3 and J usage is TRBJ2-3; 8 nucleotides line up with TRBD2. The CDR3 sequence is 16 residues long. Germline values: CDR1 LGHNA, CDR2 YSLEER. Losses at the gene ends were 1 base for V and 4 bases for J; bases not matched to a gene: 7. In nucleotides, the CDR3 is TGCGCCAGCAGCCAAGGTTGGGCGGGAGGCTCAGATACGCAGTATTTT. It is translated as CASSQGWAGGSDTQYF.

This clonotype was observed at least ten times. The chain links TRBV4-1 to TRBJ1-3; D uncertain. The CDR3 runs to 17 residues. The V gene's germline CDR1 is MGHRA and CDR2 YSYEKL. Trimming cost V 0 bases and J 2 bases, with 14 bases left between them. The CDR3 protein is CASSQDLSRVTGNTIYF. The CDR3 region has the DNA TGCGCCAGCAGCCAAGATCTGAGTAGGGTCACTGGAAACACCATATATTTT.